This record looks at one TCR beta chain sequence and its context. The donors were members of the roughly 120-subject validation cohort (separate from the roughly 700-subject first cohort). The sample is drawn from a study of cytomegalovirus exposure and HLA in healthy donors. This CDR3 has 16 residues. Trimming cost V 3 bases and J 4 bases, with 15 bases left between them. The germline gives CDR1 ENHRY, CDR2 SYGVKD. Sequenced by immunoSEQ multiplex PCR; TCRdb stores in-frame clones only, minus some. This sample has approximately 260,000 clones, with 86% found just once. The sample consisted of PBMCs. The TCR was taken from a woman in her twenties or thirties in good health and CMV-seropositive. V and J are TRBV10-3 and TRBJ2-2; tentative D call: TRBD2 (6 bases). As DNA, the CDR3 is TGTGCCATCAGTGACCCGGACAAGGAGGGCACCGGGGAGCTGTTTTTT. It codes for CAISDPDKEGTGELFF.